Below are 19 T cell receptor beta chains sequenced from a single sample in a study of radiation and T cells in renal cell carcinoma. Time point: blood 2 weeks post-SBRT. Stated treatment: 15 Gy SBRT to primary tumor, nephrectomy 4 weeks later. Libraries were prepared by immunoSEQ multiplex PCR; TCRdb keeps only in-frame clonotypes and omits some of them. This sample carries about 150,000 clones, 87% of them seen once, and the ten largest clones take 10% to 15%. The sample was blood, taken from a patient whose treatment included radiotherapy and nephrectomy. These receptors were taken from a woman between 45 and 60 years old with renal cell carcinoma.

V gene TRBV2 combines with J gene TRBJ2-2, with 10 bases fitting TRBD2. With 4 bases clipped from V and 2 bases from J, the junction kept 7 bases outside the gene matches. The CDR3 is 17 residues long. Germline CDR1 and CDR2: SNHLY and FYNNEI. The CDR3 nucleotides are TGTGCCAGCAGTGGCCTAACTAGCGGGGTAAACACCGGGGAGCTGTTTTTT. Residues: CASSGLTSGVNTGELFF.

V gene TRBV29-1 combines with J gene TRBJ1-1, with 10 bases aligning to TRBD1. V lost 5 bases to trimming and J lost 5 bases; unmatched junction nucleotides: 8. CDR3 length equals 14 residues. CDR1 SQVTM and CDR2 ANQGSEA come from the germline V gene. CDR3 protein: CSVFRQGALTEAFF. For the CDR3, the DNA is TGCAGCGTTTTTAGACAGGGGGCGCTTACTGAAGCTTTCTTT.

The chain is built from TRBV25-1 and TRBJ1-1, with D maybe TRBD1 (5 bases). Germline V lookup: CDR1 MGHDK, CDR2 SYGVNS. The CDR3 has 16 residues. V was shortened by 5 bases and J by 4 bases, with 20 bases between the two germline ends. As DNA, the CDR3 is TGTGCCAGCAGTCTAGCAGGAAGGACACCAACCACTGAAGCTTTCTTT. Translating gives CASSLAGRTPTTEAFF.

V gene TRBV6-6 combines with J gene TRBJ2-3; D is possibly TRBD2 (7 bases). Trimming took 10 bases from V and 2 from J, leaving 16 bases between them. Germline V lookup: CDR1 MNHNY, CDR2 SVGAGI (reference sequence). The CDR3 runs to 14 residues. CDR3 protein: CATMGGAITDTQYF. CDR3 DNA sequence: TGTGCCACAATGGGGGGGGCAATCACAGATACGCAGTATTTT.

Turning to this clone: A single base separates this from a much larger clone, so it may be a read error. V usage is TRBV2 and J usage is TRBJ2-5, with a weak D call TRBD2 (5 bases). The better agreement between TRBJ2-7 and the DNA end casts doubt on the J call. The CDR3 has 12 amino acids. The germline gives CDR1 SNHLY, CDR2 FYNNEI. CDR3 DNA: TGTGCCAGCAGTTACGACTACTACGAGCAGTACTTC. Encoded protein: CASSYDYYEQYF.

The rearrangement uses TRBV5-4 and TRBJ2-7; TRBD2 is a possible D gene (6 bases). Germline V gene data show CDR1 as SGHNT and CDR2 as YYREEE (reference sequence). Between the trimmed V and J ends, which lost 0 bases and 2 bases, there was a span of 9 bases. CDR3 size: 14 residues. The DNA for the CDR3 is TGTGCCAGCAGCTTGGCGGGGGACCCCTACGAGCAGTACTTC. This codes for CASSLAGDPYEQYF.

V gene TRBV2 combines with J gene TRBJ2-2; D is unclear. CDR1 SNHLY and CDR2 FYNNEI come from the germline V gene. The V end was cut by 4 bases, the J end by 0 bases, with 9 bases between. The CDR3 extends over 15 amino acids. The chain's CDR3 is CASSVEGANTGELFF. CDR3 nucleotides: TGTGCCAGCAGTGTGGAAGGAGCGAACACCGGGGAGCTGTTTTTT.

The V gene is TRBV19, the J gene TRBJ2-3, with D possibly matching TRBD1 (6 bases). The germline V and J ends were trimmed by 6 bases and 0 bases, with 16 bases remaining between them. Germline CDR1 and CDR2: LNHDA and SQIVND (reference sequence). There are 16 residues in the CDR3. The CDR3 region has the DNA TGTGCCAGTAGCCGAGACAGGCTCGCTAGCACAGATACGCAGTATTTT. Translated: CASSRDRLASTDTQYF.

CDR3 coding DNA: TGTGCCAGCAGTGACCCGACAGGGACAGATACGCAGTATTTT. It is translated as CASSDPTGTDTQYF. The V gene is TRBV6-4, the J gene TRBJ2-3; 7 nucleotides align to TRBD1. CDR3 length: 14 residues. V shed 2 bases, J shed 3 bases, and the junction held 2 bases outside the gene matches. Germline V lookup: CDR1 MRHNA, CDR2 SNTAGT.

The CDR3 DNA reads as TGTGCCAGCAGTGAGCCGAATTGGGGGATAGAGACCCAGTACTTC. Translated, it gives CASSEPNWGIETQYF. The V call is TRBV25-1, the J call TRBJ2-5; D is perhaps TRBD1 or TRBD2 (5 bases each). Trimming cost V 3 bases and J 4 bases, with 15 bases left between them. There are 15 residues in the CDR3. Germline V gene data show CDR1 as MGHDK and CDR2 as SYGVNS. Complete variable domain (other parts from reference TRBV25-1 and TRBJ2-5): EADIYQTPRYLVIGTGKKITLECSQTMGHDKMYWYQQDPGMELHLIHYSYGVNSTEKGDLSSESTVSRIRTEHFPLTLESARPSHTSQYLCASSEPNWGIETQYFGPGTRLLVL.

This clone is large (0.1 to 1%) by share. This sample also contains other DNA sequences that code for the same CDR3. The rearrangement links TRBV19 to TRBJ2-1; 8 bases are a match to TRBD2. Germline loops: CDR1 LNHDA, CDR2 SQIVND (reference sequence). The CDR3 length is 15 residues. V shed 6 bases and J 1 base; nucleotides not matched to a gene: 5. Written as DNA, the CDR3 is TGTGCCAGTAGCGCTACTAGCGGATCCTACAATGAGCAGTTCTTC. Protein product: CASSATSGSYNEQFF.

The chain carries TRBV19 and TRBJ1-5; unclear D gene. The V and J ends lost 7 bases and 2 bases respectively, with 21 bases between them. Germline V gene lookup returns CDR1 LNHDA and CDR2 SQIVND (reference sequence). The CDR3 is 17 residues long. This CDR3 is CASNLITGGGGNQPQHF. In DNA form, the CDR3 reads TGTGCCAGTAACCTCATAACGGGAGGTGGGGGCAATCAGCCCCAGCATTTT.

J is TRBJ2-7 and V is TRBV5-4, with a weak D call TRBD1 (6 bases). The V end was cut by 4 bases, the J end by 4 bases, with 18 bases between. Germline lookup yields CDR1 SGHNT and CDR2 YYREEE (reference sequence). This CDR3 has 15 residues. This CDR3 is CASSLDHDRMYEQYF. Here the CDR3 DNA reads TGTGCCAGCAGCCTAGACCACGACAGGATGTACGAGCAGTACTTC. The entire variable domain, with the rest obtained from reference TRBV5-4 and TRBJ2-7, is as follows: ETGVTQSPTHLIKTRGQQVTLRCSSQSGHNTVSWYQQALGQGPQFIFQYYREEENGRGNFPPRFSGLQFPNYSSELNVNALELDDSALYLCASSLDHDRMYEQYFGPGTRLTVT.

Worth noting for this clone: One end of the junction is discordant with germline, which a read error may explain. V usage is TRBV7-7 and J usage is TRBJ2-2, with D unclear. The CDR3 is 15 residues long. From germline, CDR1 is SSHAT and CDR2 FNYEAQ (reference sequence). This CDR3 is CASSFSDGRSGELFF. CDR3 DNA: TGTGCTAGCAGCTTCTCGGACGGCCGTTCCGGGGAGCTGTTTTTT.

The chain uses TRBV5-3 and TRBJ2-1; 10 bases match TRBD2. TRBV5-3 is reported as an ORF; its role is uncertain. The CDR3 runs to 17 residues. The ends lost 3 bases at V and 2 bases at J; junction bases unmatched: 8. CDR3 sequence: CARSWPQRGGPYNEQFF. In DNA form, the CDR3 reads TGTGCCAGAAGCTGGCCTCAGCGGGGGGGCCCCTACAATGAGCAGTTCTTC.

This chain links TRBV2 with TRBJ2-1; 7 positions agree with TRBD2. The CDR3 runs to 16 residues. From germline, CDR1 is SNHLY and CDR2 FYNNEI. V shed 2 bases and J 4 bases; nucleotides not matched to a gene: 8. In DNA form, the CDR3 reads TGTGCCAGCAGTGAAAGGGCGGCGGGGGTTTACAATGAGCAGTTCTTC. This gives the protein CASSERAAGVYNEQFF.

The chain couples TRBV19 to TRBJ1-6; TRBD1 matches at 8 bases. The germline V gene encodes CDR1 LNHDA and CDR2 SQIVND (reference sequence). V was clipped by 2 bases and J by 8 bases; unmatched bases: 5. CDR3 size: 15 residues. The CDR3 sequence is CASSIQQGGDSPLHF. The CDR3 DNA reads TGTGCCAGTAGTATACAACAGGGGGGAGATTCACCCCTCCACTTT. The whole variable domain, remainder taken from reference TRBV19 and TRBJ1-6, is DGGITQSPKYLFRKEGQNVTLSCEQNLNHDAMYWYRQDPGQGLRLIYYSQIVNDFQKGDIAEGYSVSREKKESFPLTVTSAQKNPTAFYLCASSIQQGGDSPLHFGNGTRLTVT.

The V call is TRBV28, the J call TRBJ1-2, with 10 nucleotides matching TRBD1. This CDR3 is 14 amino acids long. After removal of 4 bases from V and 6 bases from J, the junction contained 5 bases not matched to a gene. Germline V CDR1 and CDR2: MDHEN, SYDVKM. The CDR3 spells CASSSPGQGNGYTF. CDR3 nucleotides: TGTGCCAGCAGTTCCCCGGGACAGGGGAATGGCTACACCTTC.

The gene calls are TRBV6-4 and TRBJ2-3; D is possibly TRBD2 (5 bases). Germline values: CDR1 MRHNA, CDR2 SNTAGT. V lost 2 bases, J lost 0 bases, and 12 bases lay in between. CDR3 length: 16 amino acids. The CDR3 sequence is CASSDGSSLSTDTQYF. The CDR3 nucleotides are TGTGCCAGCAGTGACGGGTCTAGCCTTAGCACAGATACGCAGTATTTT.